A selection of T cell receptor beta chains follows, all from one sample in a study of blood T cell repertoires in COVID-19. TCRdb's table, derived via immunoSEQ multiplex PCR, lists solely in-frame clones and lacks some. The sample records about 200,000 clones, approximately 87% being singletons. The sequenced material came from peripheral blood. These receptors were obtained from a woman in her 70s with acute or convalescent COVID-19. CDR3s include the opening cysteine and the closing phenylalanine or tryptophan. The D gene is left open where the match is weak. Clone sizes are given selectively: once, few, many, or a class where the clone is expanded.

J,D,V,size,DNA,CDR3
TRBJ1-1,NA,TRBV28,NA,TGTGCCAGCATATTAGAGTCTGAAGCTTTCTTT,CASILESEAFF
TRBJ1-2,NA,TRBV24-1,NA,TGTGCCACCAGTGACAGGGTTTGGTCCTATGGCTACACCTTC,CATSDRVWSYGYTF
TRBJ2-2,NA,TRBV29-1,NA,TGCAGCGTTGAAGAGTACCAGGGAACCGGGGAGCTGTTTTTT,CSVEEYQGTGELFF
TRBJ1-1,NA,TRBV5-4,NA,TGTGCCAGCAGCCCGGCCCAGCGGGGGAACACTGAAGCTTTCTTT,CASSPAQRGNTEAFF
TRBJ1-4,NA,TRBV6-1,few,TGTGCCAGCAGTGGACTGGAGGAGTACTTTAATGAAAAACTGTTTTTT,CASSGLEEYFNEKLFF
TRBJ1-6,NA,TRBV5-1,NA,TGCGCCAGCAGCCCAGGGGAGGGTCACTCACCCCTCCACTTT,CASSPGEGHSPLHF
TRBJ1-2,TRBD1,TRBV19,NA,TGTGCCAGTAGTATCCGGGACAGGGGGGACTATGGCTACACCTTC,CASSIRDRGDYGYTF
TRBJ2-7,TRBD2,TRBV6-5,once,TGTGCCAGCAGTCCTACTAGCGTACTATCCTACGAGCAGTACTTC,CASSPTSVLSYEQYF
TRBJ1-6,NA,TRBV7-9,NA,TGTGCCAGCAGCTTAGGCGACAGGTTGAATTCACCCCTCCACTTT,CASSLGDRLNSPLHF
TRBJ1-2,TRBD1,TRBV7-2,once,TGTGCCAGCAGCACGGGACAGACCACCCGCTATGGCTACACCTTC,CASSTGQTTRYGYTF
TRBJ1-2,NA,TRBV5-1,NA,TGCGCCAGCAGCCGAGGGGCAGGGGAAAACTATGGCTACACCTTC,CASSRGAGENYGYTF
TRBJ1-2,NA,TRBV7-2,NA,TGTGCCAGCAGCTGGCTGGGACCGAGCGGGGGCTACACCTTC,CASSWLGPSGGYTF
TRBJ2-1,TRBD2,TRBV28,NA,TGTGCCAGCAGCCCCGGGGGTAGCGGGTACAATGAGCAGTTCTTC,CASSPGGSGYNEQFF
TRBJ2-5,TRBD2,TRBV11-3,NA,TGTGCCAGCAGCCTCGGACTAGCGGGGTACCAAGAGACCCAGTACTTC,CASSLGLAGYQETQYF
TRBJ2-5,TRBD2,TRBV4-1,NA,TGCGCCAGCAGCCAAGGAGAGCGGGAGAACCAAGAGACCCAGTACTTC,CASSQGERENQETQYF
TRBJ2-5,TRBD2,TRBV7-3,NA,TGTGCCAGCAGCTCCGGGGGGGAAGAGACCCAGTACTTC,CASSSGGEETQYF
TRBJ2-3,TRBD2,TRBV5-5,NA,TGTGCCAGCAGCTTATCGCCTAGCGGGAGAACAGATACGCAGTATTTT,CASSLSPSGRTDTQYF
TRBJ1-6,TRBD1,TRBV28,NA,TGTGCCAGCAGCATACCGACAGGGGCCGCGAGGAATTCACCCCTCCACTTT,CASSIPTGAARNSPLHF
TRBJ2-2,TRBD1,TRBV6-1,once,TGTGCCAGCAGTGAACAGGGGGCACGGACCGGGGAGCTGTTTTTT,CASSEQGARTGELFF
TRBJ2-7,TRBD1,TRBV2,NA,TGTGCCAGCAGTGAAGCGCTTCCGGGACAGGGGATTTACTTC,CASSEALPGQGIYF
TRBJ2-6,NA,TRBV18,NA,TGTGCCAGCTCTCCCGACAGAATCGGCTCTGGGGCCAACGTCCTGACTTTC,CASSPDRIGSGANVLTF
TRBJ1-1,TRBD1,TRBV10-3,few,TGTGCCATCCGCCGGGACAGGGACGCTGAAGCTTTCTTT,CAIRRDRDAEAFF
TRBJ2-7,NA,TRBV7-2,NA,TGTGCCAGCAGCTTAATATTGGGGGCCGGACAGTTCTCCTACGAGCAGTACTTC,CASSLILGAGQFSYEQYF
TRBJ2-7,TRBD2,TRBV7-2,NA,TGTGCCAGCAGCTTAGGAGTAGCGGGGGGGCCCTTGGCCTACGAGCAGTACTTC,CASSLGVAGGPLAYEQYF
TRBJ2-7,TRBD1,TRBV11-2,few,TGTGCCAGCAGGACAGGGGACGAGCAGTACTTC,CASRTGDEQYF
TRBJ1-5,TRBD1,TRBV3-1/TRBV3-2,NA,TGTGCCAGCAGCAATATAGGACAGGTGGTTTATAGCAATCAGCCCCAGCATTTT,CASSNIGQVVYSNQPQHF
TRBJ2-2,NA,TRBV28,NA,TGTGCCAGCAGTGATAGCGGGGAGCTGTTTTTT,CASSDSGELFF
TRBJ1-3,NA,TRBV27,NA,TGTGCCAGCAGAGCCGCGCTCGAGGGATACTCTGGAAACACCATATATTTT,CASRAALEGYSGNTIYF
TRBJ1-1,NA,TRBV19,NA,TGTGCCAGTAGGCATCAGGGGAACACTGAAGCTTTCTTT,CASRHQGNTEAFF
TRBJ1-3,NA,TRBV11-2,NA,TGTGCCAGCAGCTTAGGAGGCAGTCACTCTGGAAACACCATATATTTT,CASSLGGSHSGNTIYF
TRBJ1-4,TRBD1,TRBV5-1,NA,TGCGCCAGCAGCTTGACAGGGGTAGAGGGTGAAAAACTGTTTTTT,CASSLTGVEGEKLFF
TRBJ1-5,TRBD1,TRBV19,few,TGTGCCAGTAGTCCCGAGAGACAGGGAAATTATCAGCCCCAGCATTTT,CASSPERQGNYQPQHF
TRBJ1-2,NA,TRBV6-1,NA,TGTGCCAGCAGTGAATTGGTCAGTTATGGCTACACCTTC,CASSELVSYGYTF
TRBJ2-7,TRBD2,TRBV19,NA,TGTGCCAGTAGGGATACTAGCGGGGGGCCCTCCACCTACGAGCAGTACTTC,CASRDTSGGPSTYEQYF
TRBJ1-2,NA,TRBV5-5,NA,TGTGCCAGCAGCGCCAACAACCTTAAGGGCTACACCTTC,CASSANNLKGYTF
TRBJ1-1,NA,TRBV27,NA,TGTGCCAGCAGTTTAGGGCGAAGGTCCGAGAGTGGGGGCATGCACACTGAAGCTTTCTTT,CASSLGRRSESGGMHTEAFF
TRBJ1-3,NA,TRBV19,NA,TGTGCCAGTTACGCCCAGGGGTTCTCTGGAAACACCATATATTTT,CASYAQGFSGNTIYF
TRBJ2-3,TRBD2,TRBV4-2,NA,TGTGCCAGCAGCCAAGGGATACTAGCGGGGGGGATGTTAGATACGCAGTATTTT,CASSQGILAGGMLDTQYF
TRBJ2-1,NA,TRBV5-1,NA,TGCGCCAGCAGCTTTGGGGAGCTAGCCCATGAGCAGTTCTTC,CASSFGELAHEQFF
TRBJ1-1,NA,TRBV29-1,NA,TGCAGCGTTACACCGGGGAGGAACACTGAAGCTTTCTTT,CSVTPGRNTEAFF
TRBJ2-2,NA,TRBV5-1,NA,TGCGCCAGCAGCCCCGTCACGGGTTACACCGGGGAGCTGTTTTTT,CASSPVTGYTGELFF
TRBJ1-5,TRBD1,TRBV27,NA,TGTGCCAGCAGCACCGTCAGGGGGATCAGGCCCCAGCATTTT,CASSTVRGIRPQHF
TRBJ2-3,TRBD2,TRBV28,once,TGTGCCAGCAGCCTCTTGTTAGCGGGAGGGCCCAATACGCAGTATTTT,CASSLLLAGGPNTQYF
TRBJ2-7,TRBD2,TRBV7-9,NA,TGTGCCAGCAGCTTCAGTTGGGCTAGCGGGGCCTACGAGCAGTACTTC,CASSFSWASGAYEQYF
TRBJ1-2,TRBD1,TRBV19,NA,TGTGCCAGTATGGCCAGGACAGGGGGGGCGACCTTC,CASMARTGGATF
TRBJ2-5,NA,TRBV4-3,NA,TGCGCCAGCAGCCTTAGCCGAGCCCGGGAGACCCAGTACTTC,CASSLSRARETQYF
TRBJ2-7,TRBD1,TRBV7-8,NA,TGTGCCAGCAGTACCGGGACAGGAACCTACGAGCAGTACTTC,CASSTGTGTYEQYF
TRBJ1-1,NA,TRBV6-5,NA,TGTGCCAGCAGTTACTATTCCCCCCAGGGGAACACTGAAGCTTTCTTT,CASSYYSPQGNTEAFF
TRBJ2-3,TRBD1,TRBV19,NA,TGTGCCAGTAGTATAGGGGACAGGGACACAGATACGCAGTATTTT,CASSIGDRDTDTQYF